This T cell receptor beta chain was sequenced during a study of T cells after yellow fever vaccination. Study as a whole: Fractions of low cell number were prepared using SMART-Seq v4 Ultra Low Input.

Researchers made TCR cDNA using 5'RACE template switching, and this step added a universal primer site and UMIs. TCRdb independently ran MiXCR on the 5' RACE reads; one entry per CDR3 protein. The table lists 300,000 or so distinct CDR3 sequences, approximately 4% of them singletons. The CDR3 is made up of 13 amino acids. Germline CDR1 reads DFQATT; CDR2 reads SNEGSKA (reference sequence). V was pared by 1 base and J by 6 bases, with 1 base of the junction left unmatched. Of note for this clonotype: Antigen unknown.

Broader study findings: Post-booster reappearance was seen for most primary-vaccination clones (roughly 96% CD4, around 88% CD8). Peaking on day 5 versus 15, the secondary response was faster but weaker.

This chain joins TRBV20-1 and TRBJ1-5, with 9 bases matching TRBD1. Sequences were derived from PBMCs, sampled 5 days after the yellow fever booster vaccination. This receptor was taken from a young man who received the YFV17D yellow fever vaccine. The CDR3 DNA reads as TGCAGTGCTAGAGGACAGGGGGGTCAGCCCCAGCATTTT. Its translation: CSARGQGGQPQHF.